This TCR beta chain was documented in a study of response to subunit inactivated influenza vaccine. Using its own MiXCR run on the RT-PCR reads, TCRdb lists one record per CDR3 protein. The top ten clones hold roughly 10% of a sample with 650,000 to 800,000 distinct CDR3 sequences, around 18% of them seen once. With 4 bases removed from V and 0 bases from J, the gap between germline ends came to 11 bases. CDR3 length: 15 amino acids. Per germline, CDR1 SNHLY and CDR2 FYNNEI. Notes on this clonotype: The target antigen is unknown.

Overall study results and limits: Authors suggested seasonal influenza vaccinations each recruit few new T cells.

This receptor was obtained from a man aged 45-65 years who received an inactivated influenza vaccine. Here the sequenced sample was PBMCs from blood, taken 5 to 6 days after vaccination. The V call is TRBV2, the J call TRBJ2-3, with D uncertain. In DNA form, the CDR3 reads TGTGCCAGCAGTGTCCGGATGGCTAGCACAGATACGCAGTATTTT. Amino acids: CASSVRMASTDTQYF. The entire variable domain, with the rest obtained from reference TRBV2 and TRBJ2-3, is as follows: EPEVTQTPSHQVTQMGQEVILRCVPISNHLYFYWYRQILGQKVEFLVSFYNNEISEKSEIFDDQFSVERPDGSNFTLKIRSTKLEDSAMYFCASSVRMASTDTQYFGPGTRLTVL.